This TCR beta chain was obtained from a study of tumor and adjacent non-tumor tissue in lung cancer. The library came from three nested PCR rounds adapted from ARM-PCR protocols. From the multiplex PCR reads, TCRdb called clonotypes with MiXCR, one entry per CDR3 protein. The sample comprises tens of thousands of distinct CDR3 sequences, more than 70% of which are singletons, and approximately 30% rests with the top ten. This clonotype appeared a few times. A read error may be the cause here, since a much bigger clone is one base away. Germline CDR1 is SGHKS and CDR2 is YYEKEE (reference sequence). This CDR3 comprises 17 residues. No cell sorting was done before RNA was extracted from the tissue.

The sequence came from a man aged 55 to 69 with non-small cell lung cancer. Sample: lung tumor tissue. V usage is TRBV5-5 and J usage is TRBJ2-2; perhaps TRBD1 as D (6 bases). As DNA, the CDR3 is TGTGCCAACAGCTACGAAAATGCACAGGGAAACACCGGGGAGCTGTTTTTT. Translating it yields CANSYENAQGNTGELFF.